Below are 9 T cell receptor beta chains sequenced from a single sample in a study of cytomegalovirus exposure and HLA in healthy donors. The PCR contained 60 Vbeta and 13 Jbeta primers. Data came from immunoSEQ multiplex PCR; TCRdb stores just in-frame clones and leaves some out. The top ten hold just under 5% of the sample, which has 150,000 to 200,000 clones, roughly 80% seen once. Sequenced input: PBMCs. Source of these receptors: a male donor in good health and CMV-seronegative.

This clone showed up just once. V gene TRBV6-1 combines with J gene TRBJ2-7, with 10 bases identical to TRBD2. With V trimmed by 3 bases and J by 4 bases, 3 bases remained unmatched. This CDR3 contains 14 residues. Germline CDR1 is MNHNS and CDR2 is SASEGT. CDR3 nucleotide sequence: TGTGCCAGCAGTGATTCTAGCGGGGGATACGAGCAGTACTTC. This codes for CASSDSSGGYEQYF.

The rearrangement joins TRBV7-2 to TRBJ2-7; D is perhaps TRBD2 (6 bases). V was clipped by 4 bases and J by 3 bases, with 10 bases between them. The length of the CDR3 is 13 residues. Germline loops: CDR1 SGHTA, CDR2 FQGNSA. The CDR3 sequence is CASSWGVSYEQYF. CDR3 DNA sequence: TGTGCCAGCAGCTGGGGGGTTAGCTACGAGCAGTACTTC.

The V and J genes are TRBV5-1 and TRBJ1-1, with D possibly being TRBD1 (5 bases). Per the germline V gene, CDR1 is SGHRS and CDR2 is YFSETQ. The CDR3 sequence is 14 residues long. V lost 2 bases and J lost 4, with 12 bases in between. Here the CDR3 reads CASSLSGLSTEAFF. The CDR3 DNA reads TGCGCCAGCAGCTTATCAGGGCTCTCCACTGAAGCTTTCTTT.

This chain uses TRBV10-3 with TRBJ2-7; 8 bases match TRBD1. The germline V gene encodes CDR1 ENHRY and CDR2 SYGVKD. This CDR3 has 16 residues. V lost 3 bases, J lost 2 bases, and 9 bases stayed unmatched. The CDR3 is CAISDIGAGGTYEQYF. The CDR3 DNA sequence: TGTGCCATCAGTGACATCGGGGCAGGGGGCACCTACGAGCAGTACTTC.

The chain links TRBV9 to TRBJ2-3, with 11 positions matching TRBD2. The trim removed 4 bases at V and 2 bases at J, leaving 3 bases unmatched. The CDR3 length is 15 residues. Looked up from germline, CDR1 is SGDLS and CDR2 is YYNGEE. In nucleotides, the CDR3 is TGTGCCAGCAGCTTAGCGGGGGGGCACACAGATACGCAGTATTTT. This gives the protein CASSLAGGHTDTQYF.

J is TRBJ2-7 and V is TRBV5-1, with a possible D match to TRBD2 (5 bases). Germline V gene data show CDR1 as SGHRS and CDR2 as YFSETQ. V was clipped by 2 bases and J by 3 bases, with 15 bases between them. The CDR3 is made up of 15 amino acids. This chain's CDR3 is CASSFRGHAGYEQYF. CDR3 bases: TGCGCCAGCAGCTTCCGTGGCCACGCGGGCTACGAGCAGTACTTC.

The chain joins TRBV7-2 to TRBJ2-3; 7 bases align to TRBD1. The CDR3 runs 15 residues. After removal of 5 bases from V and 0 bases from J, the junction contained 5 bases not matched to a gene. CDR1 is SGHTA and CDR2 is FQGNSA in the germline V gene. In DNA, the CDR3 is TGTGCCAGCAGCCAAAGACAGGGTAGCACAGATACGCAGTATTTT. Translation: CASSQRQGSTDTQYF.

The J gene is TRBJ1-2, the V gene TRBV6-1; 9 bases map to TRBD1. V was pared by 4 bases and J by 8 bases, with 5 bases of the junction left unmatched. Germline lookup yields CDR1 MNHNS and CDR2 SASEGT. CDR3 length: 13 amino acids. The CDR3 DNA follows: TGTGCCAGCAGTGTAACAGGGGGCGCGGGCTACACCTTC. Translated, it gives CASSVTGGAGYTF.

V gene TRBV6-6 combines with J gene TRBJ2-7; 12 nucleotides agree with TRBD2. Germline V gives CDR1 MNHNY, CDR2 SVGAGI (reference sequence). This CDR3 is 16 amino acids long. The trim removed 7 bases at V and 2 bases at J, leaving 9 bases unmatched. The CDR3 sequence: CASKRLAGELTYEQYF. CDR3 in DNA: TGTGCCAGCAAGAGACTAGCGGGGGAATTGACCTACGAGCAGTACTTC.